This record covers a single TCR beta chain. Its antigen is still unknown. These data belong to a study of Tregs in tolerant kidney transplant recipients. CDR1 is KGHSH, CDR2 LQKENI, per germline. Trimming removed 11 bases at V and 6 bases at J, with 19 bases between. The CDR3 covers 13 residues. Whole-study findings and limits: The most relevant donor-specific Treg TCRbeta repertoire apparently came from expansion with activated donor B cells. Donor-specific Treg expansion exceeded global Treg expansion in tolerant patients, suggesting antigen drive. Biological reproducibility was not directly addressed in this study.

Profiling relied on immunoSEQ multiplex PCR, and the TCRdb table lists in-frame clones only, not all of them. The sample holds about 110,000 clones, around 90% seen once. Material: CD4+ T cells from blood, obtained before the transplant. The rearrangement links TRBV18 to TRBJ1-2, with TRBD1 as a possible D gene (6 bases). This clonotype was obtained from a human donor who received a combined kidney and bone marrow transplant. CDR3 in amino acids: CADSTTGFHGYTF. The CDR3 DNA sequence: TGTGCCGATTCCACAACAGGGTTTCATGGCTACACCTTC.